The rows below give T cell receptor beta chains drawn from one sample of a study of shared clonotypes between healthy human individuals. Sequencing was performed with immunoSEQ multiplex PCR; in TCRdb, only in-frame clones are kept and a portion is missing. The table includes under 300,000 clones, about 65% detected once. The material sequenced was memory CD4+ T cells sorted from blood. Source of these receptors: a man aged 25-40 years in good health. Both conserved end residues are part of each CDR3. The D gene is left open where the match is weak. Not every row has a clone size; where given, it reads once, few, many or a size class.

TRBV27	-	TRBJ2-2	TRBD2	CASSFLAGAVGELFF	TGTGCCAGCAGTTTCCTAGCGGGAGCGGTCGGGGAGCTGTTTTTT
TRBV18	-	TRBJ1-2	-	CASLDPGNYGYTF	TGTGCCAGCTTAGACCCGGGGAACTATGGCTACACCTTC
TRBV6-5	-	TRBJ2-7	TRBD2	CASSPTSGSAEQYF	TGTGCCAGCAGTCCGACTAGCGGGAGTGCCGAGCAGTACTTC
TRBV5-5	-	TRBJ2-5	TRBD2	CASSLGTSLVLGAETQYF	TGTGCCAGCAGCTTAGGGACTAGCTTGGTCTTGGGGGCAGAGACCCAGTACTTC
TRBV7-7	-	TRBJ2-1	TRBD1	CASSLGPGTGNSYNEQFF	TGTGCTAGCAGCTTAGGACCCGGGACAGGGAACTCCTACAATGAGCAGTTCTTC
TRBV5-1	-	TRBJ1-1	-	CASSSTGVVTEAFF	TGCGCCAGCAGCTCGACAGGCGTCGTCACTGAAGCTTTCTTT
TRBV6-1	-	TRBJ2-7	TRBD1	CASTRDRAHEQYF	TGTGCCAGCACGCGGGACAGGGCTCACGAGCAGTACTTC
TRBV11-1	-	TRBJ2-5	TRBD1	CASSEGQGRAQYF	TGTGCCAGCAGCGAAGGACAGGGGAGGGCCCAGTACTTC
TRBV7-8	-	TRBJ2-3	-	CASSQARVTDTQYF	TGTGCCAGCAGCCAAGCGAGAGTTACAGATACGCAGTATTTT
TRBV5-6	few	TRBJ2-1	-	CASSRQGNEQFF	TGTGCCAGCAGCCGCCAGGGGAATGAGCAGTTCTTC
TRBV6-5	-	TRBJ2-6	-	CASTGAGANVLTF	TGTGCCAGCACGGGGGCTGGGGCCAACGTCCTGACTTTC
TRBV11-2	-	TRBJ2-6	-	CASSSLLRGRAGGANVLTF	TGTGCCAGCAGCTCCCTATTGAGGGGGAGGGCCGGTGGGGCCAACGTCCTGACTTTC
TRBV27	-	TRBJ2-5	-	CASTRPGTETQYF	TGTGCCAGCACCCGGCCAGGGACCGAGACCCAGTACTTC
TRBV7-9	-	TRBJ1-2	-	CASSLEGGGYTF	TGTGCCAGCAGCCTCGAGGGAGGTGGCTACACCTTC
TRBV5-1	-	TRBJ2-1	TRBD2	CASSPKLAGEYNEQFF	TGCGCCAGCAGCCCCAAACTAGCGGGAGAATACAATGAGCAGTTCTTC
TRBV28	-	TRBJ1-4	-	CASRDNLREKLFF	TGTGCCAGCAGGGACAACCTGAGAGAAAAACTGTTTTTT
TRBV6-1	once	TRBJ1-3	TRBD1	CASTDRISGNTIYF	TGTGCCAGCACGGACAGGATCTCTGGAAACACCATATATTTT
TRBV7-2	once	TRBJ1-1	-	CASSLLQGNTEAFF	TGTGCCAGCAGCCTACTACAGGGGAACACTGAAGCTTTCTTT
TRBV7-9	many	TRBJ2-1	-	CASSEGAYNEQFF	TGTGCCAGCAGCGAGGGGGCCTACAATGAGCAGTTCTTC
TRBV28	-	TRBJ2-7	-	CASSSVYEQYF	TGTGCCAGCAGTTCAGTCTACGAGCAGTACTTC
TRBV2	-	TRBJ2-1	TRBD2	CAGGTMDPRRFF	TGTGCCGGGGGGACTATGGATCCCAGGCGGTTCTTC
TRBV2	-	TRBJ2-5	TRBD1	CATQGTGETQYF	TGTGCCACACAGGGGACGGGCGAGACCCAGTACTTC
TRBV10-3	once	TRBJ1-1	-	CAISPGQGLTEAFF	TGTGCCATCAGCCCGGGGCAGGGACTCACTGAAGCTTTCTTT
TRBV5-4	once	TRBJ2-1	-	CASSPGGSSSYNEQFF	TGTGCCAGCAGCCCCGGAGGGTCTAGCTCCTACAATGAGCAGTTCTTC
TRBV27	once	TRBJ2-5	TRBD2	CASSLGLAGRIVETQYF	TGTGCCAGCAGTTTGGGTCTAGCGGGAAGGATAGTGGAGACCCAGTACTTC
TRBV5-1	few	TRBJ2-7	TRBD2	CASSLGGLAGSDEQYF	TGCGCCAGCAGCTTGGGGGGACTAGCGGGGTCTGATGAGCAGTACTTC
TRBV15	-	TRBJ2-3	-	CATGPPGFGDTQYF	TGTGCCACCGGGCCCCCAGGGTTTGGCGATACGCAGTATTTT
TRBV27	few	TRBJ1-2	-	CASSLMGQGGYTF	TGTGCCAGCAGTTTAATGGGCCAGGGGGGCTACACCTTC
TRBV2	-	TRBJ1-1	-	CASNIEGSLNTEAFF	TGTGCCAGCAATATAGAGGGATCCCTGAACACTGAAGCTTTCTTT
TRBV29-1	-	TRBJ2-5	-	CSVGLGRGSGTQYF	TGCAGCGTTGGACTCGGTAGGGGGTCAGGGACCCAGTACTTC
TRBV5-1	-	TRBJ2-3	TRBD2	CASSLEVAGADTQYF	TGCGCCAGCAGCTTGGAAGTAGCGGGAGCAGATACGCAGTATTTT
TRBV7-3	-	TRBJ2-1	-	CASSLRGSRGLNEQFF	TGTGCCAGCAGCTTAAGGGGCTCCCGCGGCTTAAATGAGCAGTTCTTC
TRBV5-4	-	TRBJ2-7	TRBD1	CASSTKPGTGGLEQYF	TGTGCCAGCAGCACCAAACCGGGGACAGGGGGCCTCGAGCAGTACTTC
TRBV9	-	TRBJ2-2	TRBD1	CASTRGDRVSGELFF	TGTGCCAGCACAAGGGGGGACAGGGTGTCCGGGGAGCTGTTTTTT
TRBV10-1	-	TRBJ2-1	-	CASSDLNEQFF	TGCGCCAGCAGTGACCTCAATGAGCAGTTCTTC
TRBV5-1	-	TRBJ1-1	-	CASSLGLGSTEAFF	TGCGCCAGCAGCTTGGGGCTAGGGAGCACTGAAGCTTTCTTT
TRBV7-9	-	TRBJ2-5	-	CASSPPIGQQETQYF	TGTGCCAGCAGCCCGCCGATTGGACAGCAAGAGACCCAGTACTTC
TRBV27	few	TRBJ2-7	TRBD2	CASRSSGRASEQYF	TGTGCCAGCAGGTCTAGCGGGAGGGCCTCCGAGCAGTACTTC
TRBV2	-	TRBJ2-5	TRBD1	CASTGTGRETQYF	TGTGCCAGCACCGGGACAGGGAGGGAGACCCAGTACTTC
TRBV7-9	-	TRBJ2-6	-	CAEYDSGANVLTF	TGTGCCGAATACGACTCTGGGGCCAACGTCCTGACTTTC
TRBV5-1	-	TRBJ2-1	TRBD2	CASSIGLAGGNEQFF	TGCGCCAGCAGCATCGGACTAGCGGGAGGCAATGAGCAGTTCTTC
TRBV6-5	-	TRBJ2-1	TRBD2	CASTQLAGGVGEQFF	TGTGCCAGCACCCAACTAGCGGGAGGAGTGGGGGAGCAGTTCTTC
TRBV28	-	TRBJ2-3	-	CASSPKEGTVSTDTQYF	TGTGCCAGCAGTCCAAAGGAGGGGACAGTAAGCACAGATACGCAGTATTTT
TRBV4-2	-	TRBJ1-5	-	CASSQAAGRVDQPQHF	TGTGCCAGCAGCCAAGCCGCAGGGAGAGTAGATCAGCCCCAGCATTTT
TRBV7-2	-	TRBJ1-2	TRBD1	CASSPRDRVYYTF	TGTGCCAGCAGCCCCCGGGACAGGGTTTACTACACCTTC
TRBV5-1	-	TRBJ1-5	TRBD1	CASSSQGAVDQPQHF	TGCGCCAGCAGCTCTCAGGGGGCAGTAGATCAGCCCCAGCATTTT
TRBV5-6	few	TRBJ2-7	-	CASSLGVRLEQYF	TGTGCCAGCAGCTTAGGGGTGCGGCTCGAGCAGTACTTC
TRBV7-2	-	TRBJ1-2	TRBD1	CASSLAVGQTNYGYTF	TGTGCCAGCAGCTTAGCGGTGGGACAGACTAACTATGGCTACACCTTC
TRBV7-6	many	TRBJ1-1	-	CASSLSEGAEAFF	TGTGCCAGCAGCTTATCAGAGGGCGCTGAAGCTTTCTTT